This TCR beta chain was sequenced during a study of CD8 T cells in Susac syndrome. Findings of the study overall: The TCR sequencing and HLA analysis in the study involved a relatively small number of individuals, as the study acknowledged.

The sequenced target, TCR beta, came from blood CD8+ and CD4+ T cells. Multiple sclerosis controls were treatment-naive patients with stable or active relapsing-remitting disease. Worth noting for this clonotype: Its matching antigen is unknown.

The RNA, 0.5 to 1 ug, was put through reverse transcription using random hexamers. The amplification used immunoSEQ multiplex PCR on TCR beta CDR3; it spanned 54 Vbeta and 13 Jbeta. TCRdb reprocessed the immunoSEQ multiplex PCR reads via MiXCR and lists one record per CDR3 protein. The sample has about 57,000 distinct CDR3 sequences; 85% to 95% are singletons. Germline CDR1 SEHNR, CDR2 FQNEAQ (reference sequence). V was shortened by 5 bases and J by 13 bases, with 17 bases between the two germline ends. The CDR3 consists of 12 residues. Sequencing was done on a sample of CD8+ T cells from PBMCs. The sequence came from a human donor with multiple sclerosis. The chain uses TRBV7-9 and TRBJ1-2; perhaps TRBD1 as D (5 bases). The CDR3 protein is CASSGGAAGSTF. CDR3 bases: TGTGCCAGCAGCGGAGGGGCGGCCGGCAGCACCTTC. Full variable domain (outside the CDR3, taken from reference TRBV7-9 and TRBJ1-2): DTGVSQNPRHKITKRGQNVTFRCDPISEHNRLYWYRQTLGQGPEFLTYFQNEAQLEKSRLLSDRFSAERPKGSFSTLEIQRTEQGDSAMYLCASSGGAAGSTFGSGTRLTVV.